This T cell receptor (beta chain) was profiled in a study of neoadjuvant anti-PD-1 for oral cavity cancer. Looking at the study overall: Patients without progression received a fourth nivolumab dose around day 43, then surgical resection on days 50-56.

V lost 5 bases, J lost 4 bases, and 6 bases stayed unmatched. This CDR3 comprises 14 residues. Germline V CDR1 and CDR2: MNHNS, SASEGT. Cohort: HPV-negative, locally advanced oral cavity squamous cell carcinoma patients. Details on this clone: Antigen unknown.

Study outcomes and limitations: Treg/Th17 ratio rose with pretreatment blood and fell with post-treatment tumor TCRbeta clonality. Greater tumor shrinkage accompanied bigger post-treatment sizes of preexisting clones.

TCRdb keeps only in-frame clones here, not all; method: immunoSEQ multiplex PCR. Among some 11,000 clones listed, approximately 63% were seen once. The V call is TRBV6-1, the J call TRBJ2-7, with 9 bases that match TRBD1. This TCR derives from a person between 35 and 79 years old with oral cavity squamous cell carcinoma. The donor label of this sample is uncertain. This specimen consisted of tumor tissue, obtained before nivolumab (anti-PD-1) treatment. The DNA of the CDR3 is TGTGCCAGCAGTTGGACAGGGGTAGTGTACGAGCAGTACTTC. Its translation: CASSWTGVVYEQYF.